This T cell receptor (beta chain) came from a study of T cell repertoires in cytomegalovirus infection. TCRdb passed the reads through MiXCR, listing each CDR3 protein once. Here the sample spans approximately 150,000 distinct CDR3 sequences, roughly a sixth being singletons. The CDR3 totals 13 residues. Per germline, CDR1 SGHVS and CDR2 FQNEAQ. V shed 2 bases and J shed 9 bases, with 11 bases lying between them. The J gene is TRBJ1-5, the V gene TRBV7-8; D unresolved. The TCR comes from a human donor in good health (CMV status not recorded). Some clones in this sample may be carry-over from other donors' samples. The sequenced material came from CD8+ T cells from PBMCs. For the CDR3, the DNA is TGTGCCAGCAGCTTAACTGAGGAAAGGCCCCAGCATTTT. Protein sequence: CASSLTEERPQHF.